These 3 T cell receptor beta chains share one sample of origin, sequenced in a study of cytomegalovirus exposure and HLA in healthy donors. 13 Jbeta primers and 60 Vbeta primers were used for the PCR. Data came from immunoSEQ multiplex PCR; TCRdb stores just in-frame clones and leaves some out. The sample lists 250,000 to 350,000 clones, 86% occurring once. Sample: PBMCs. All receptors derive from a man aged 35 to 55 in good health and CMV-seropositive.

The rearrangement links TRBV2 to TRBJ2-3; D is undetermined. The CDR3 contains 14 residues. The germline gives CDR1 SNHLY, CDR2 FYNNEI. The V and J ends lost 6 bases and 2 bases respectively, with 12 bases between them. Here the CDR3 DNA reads TGTGCCAGCAGACCCTCTAGGATCACAGATACGCAGTATTTT. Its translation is CASRPSRITDTQYF. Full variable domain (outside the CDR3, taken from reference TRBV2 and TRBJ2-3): EPEVTQTPSHQVTQMGQEVILRCVPISNHLYFYWYRQILGQKVEFLVSFYNNEISEKSEIFDDQFSVERPDGSNFTLKIRSTKLEDSAMYFCASRPSRITDTQYFGPGTRLTVL.

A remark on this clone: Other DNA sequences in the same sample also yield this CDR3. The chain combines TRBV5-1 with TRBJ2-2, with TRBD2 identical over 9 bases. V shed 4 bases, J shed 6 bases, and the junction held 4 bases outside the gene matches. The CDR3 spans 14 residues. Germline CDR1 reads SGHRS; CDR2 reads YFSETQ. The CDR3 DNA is TGCGCCAGCAGCCCCCTAGCGGGACCCGGGGAGCTGTTTTTT. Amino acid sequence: CASSPLAGPGELFF.

The CDR3 protein is CASKGSLTDTQYF. The CDR3 bases are TGTGCCAGTAAAGGGAGTCTCACAGATACGCAGTATTTT. The chain carries TRBV28 and TRBJ2-3; a possible D gene is TRBD2 (5 bases). V lost 9 bases and J lost 2, with 12 bases in between. Germline values: CDR1 MDHEN, CDR2 SYDVKM. The CDR3 has 13 residues. The whole variable domain, remainder taken from reference TRBV28 and TRBJ2-3, is DVKVTQSSRYLVKRTGEKVFLECVQDMDHENMFWYRQDPGLGLRLIYFSYDVKMKEKGDIPEGYSVSREKKERFSLILESASTNQTSMYLCASKGSLTDTQYFGPGTRLTVL.